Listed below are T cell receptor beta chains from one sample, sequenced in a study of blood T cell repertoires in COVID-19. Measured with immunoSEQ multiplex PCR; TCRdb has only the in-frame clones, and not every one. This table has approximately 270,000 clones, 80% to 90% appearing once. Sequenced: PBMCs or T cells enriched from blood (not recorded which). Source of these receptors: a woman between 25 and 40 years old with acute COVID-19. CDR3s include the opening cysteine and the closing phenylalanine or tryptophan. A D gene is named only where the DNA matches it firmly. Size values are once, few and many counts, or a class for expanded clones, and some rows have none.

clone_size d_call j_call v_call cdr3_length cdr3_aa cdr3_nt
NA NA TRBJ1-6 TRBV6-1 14 CASSEMQGNSPLHF TGTGCCAGCAGTGAAATGCAGGGCAATTCACCCCTCCACTTT
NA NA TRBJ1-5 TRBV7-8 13 CASSLNADQPQHF TGTGCCAGCAGCTTAAATGCGGATCAGCCCCAGCATTTT
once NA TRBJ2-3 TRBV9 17 CASSVAIFGGTTDTQYF TGTGCCAGCAGCGTAGCTATTTTTGGGGGGACCACAGATACGCAGTATTTT
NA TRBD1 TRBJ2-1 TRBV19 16 CASSTEDRGPIGEQFF TGTGCCAGTAGTACCGAGGACAGGGGGCCAATCGGTGAGCAGTTCTTC
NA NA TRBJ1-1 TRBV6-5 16 CASSYSSGVENTEAFF TGTGCCAGCAGTTACTCGTCGGGTGTGGAGAACACTGAAGCTTTCTTT
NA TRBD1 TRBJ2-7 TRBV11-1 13 CASSLTGGSEQYF TGTGCCAGCAGCTTAACAGGGGGCAGCGAGCAGTACTTC
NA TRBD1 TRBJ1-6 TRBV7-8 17 CASSHRQGGFYNSPLHF TGTGCCAGCAGCCACAGACAGGGCGGCTTCTATAATTCACCCCTCCACTTT
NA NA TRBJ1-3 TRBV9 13 CASSAYRGNTIYF TGTGCCAGCAGCGCGTACAGGGGAAACACCATATATTTT
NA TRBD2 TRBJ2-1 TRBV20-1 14 CSASQREAPGGQFF TGCAGTGCTAGTCAGCGGGAGGCCCCGGGGGGGCAGTTCTTC
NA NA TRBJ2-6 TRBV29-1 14 CSVSGVLGANVLTF TGCAGCGTCTCAGGGGTATTAGGGGCCAACGTCCTGACTTTC
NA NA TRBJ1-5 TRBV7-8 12 CASTLGDQPQHF TGTGCCAGCACCCTAGGAGATCAGCCCCAGCATTTT
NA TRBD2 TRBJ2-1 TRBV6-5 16 CASSYSRLAGGNEQFF TGTGCCAGCAGTTACTCTCGACTAGCGGGAGGCAATGAGCAGTTCTTC
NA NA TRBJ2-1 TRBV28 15 CASSLVQDSYNEQFF TGTGCCAGCAGTTTAGTCCAGGACTCCTACAATGAGCAGTTCTTC
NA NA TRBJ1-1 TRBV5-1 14 CASSLLTDNTEAFF TGCGCCAGCAGCTTGCTAACAGATAACACTGAAGCTTTCTTT
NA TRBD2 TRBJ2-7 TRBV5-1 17 CASSSGTSGRVPYEQYF TGCGCCAGCAGTTCCGGGACTAGCGGGAGGGTCCCCTACGAGCAGTACTTC
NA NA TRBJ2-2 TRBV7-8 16 CASSLFIGSRTGELFF TGTGCCAGCAGCTTATTTATCGGGAGTCGTACCGGGGAGCTGTTTTTT
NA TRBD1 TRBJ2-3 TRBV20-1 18 CSASVGWDRGDVADTQYF TGCAGTGCTAGTGTTGGGTGGGACAGGGGAGATGTAGCAGATACGCAGTATTTT
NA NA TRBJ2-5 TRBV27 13 CASSSPNTETQYF TGTGCCAGCAGTTCTCCGAACACGGAGACCCAGTACTTC
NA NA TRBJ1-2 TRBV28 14 CASSLTGDYWGYTF TGTGCCAGCAGTTTGACGGGGGACTACTGGGGCTACACCTTC
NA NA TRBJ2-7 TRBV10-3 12 CASTAAAGEQYF TGTGCTTCTACAGCCGCCGCGGGCGAGCAGTACTTC
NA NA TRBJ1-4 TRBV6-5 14 CASSYSALSEKLFF TGTGCCAGCAGTTACTCAGCGTTGAGTGAAAAACTGTTTTTT
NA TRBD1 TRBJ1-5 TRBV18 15 CASSPSQGGGQPQHF TGTGCCAGCTCACCATCGCAGGGGGGCGGTCAGCCCCAGCATTTT
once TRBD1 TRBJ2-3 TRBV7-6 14 CASSLTGGSDTQYF TGTGCCAGCAGCTTGACAGGGGGCTCAGATACGCAGTATTTT
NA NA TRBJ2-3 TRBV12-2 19 CASRGPGLAGYSNTDTQYF TGTGCAAGTCGCGGACCGGGACTAGCGGGATATAGTAACACAGATACGCAGTATTTT
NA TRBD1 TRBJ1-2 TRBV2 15 CASNGQGIINYGYTF TGTGCCAGCAACGGACAGGGGATAATTAACTATGGCTACACCTTC
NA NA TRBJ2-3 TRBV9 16 CASSVDPGVGTDTQYF TGTGCCAGCAGCGTAGACCCCGGGGTGGGTACAGATACGCAGTATTTT
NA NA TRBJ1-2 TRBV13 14 CASSIYGQVYGYTF TGTGCCAGCAGCATATATGGGCAGGTCTATGGCTACACCTTC
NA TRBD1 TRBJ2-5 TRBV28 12 CASRQGQETQYF TGTGCCAGCCGACAGGGGCAAGAGACCCAGTACTTC
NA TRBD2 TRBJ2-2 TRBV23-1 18 CAGKSSLAGDKNTGELFF TGCGCCGGCAAGTCTTCACTAGCGGGAGATAAAAACACCGGGGAGCTGTTTTTT
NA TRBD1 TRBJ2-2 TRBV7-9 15 CASSSTGATPGELFF TGTGCCAGCAGCTCCACAGGGGCTACCCCCGGGGAGCTGTTTTTT
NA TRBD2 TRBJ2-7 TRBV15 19 CATSRDDLAGARGFYEQYF TGTGCCACCAGCAGAGATGACCTAGCGGGAGCCCGAGGCTTCTACGAGCAGTACTTC
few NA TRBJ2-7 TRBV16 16 CASSQSMNALFSEQYF TGTGCCAGCAGCCAATCGATGAACGCCCTATTTTCCGAGCAGTACTTC
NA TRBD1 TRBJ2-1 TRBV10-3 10 CAAMTGEKFF TGTGCCGCCATGACAGGGGAGAAGTTCTTC
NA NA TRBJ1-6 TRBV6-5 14 CASSLNGGNSPLHF TGTGCCAGCAGCCTAAATGGGGGCAATTCACCCCTCCACTTT